This T cell receptor (beta chain) stems from a study of T cell responses to AZD1222 COVID-19 vaccine. V was cut by 4 bases and J by 7 bases, with 2 bases left in between. This CDR3 comprises 10 residues. Looked up from germline, CDR1 is LGHNT and CDR2 is FRNRAP. TCRdb's copy holds only in-frame clones and misses some; the assay was immunoSEQ multiplex PCR. The sample contains some 110,000 clones, roughly 90% of which appear only once. This chain links TRBV12-5 with TRBJ2-1; D is undetermined. The specimen was peripheral blood, collected on day 0 of AZD1222 vaccination. This clonotype was obtained from an adult in good health. The CDR3 sequence: CASGSNEQFF. The CDR3 bases are TGTGCTAGTGGTTCGAATGAGCAGTTCTTC.